This record looks at one T cell receptor beta chain sequence and its context. The antigen remains undetermined. Libraries were prepared by immunoSEQ multiplex PCR; TCRdb keeps only in-frame clonotypes and omits some of them. In the table there are about 400,000 clones, about four fifths of which are singletons. The sample is drawn from a study of Ad26.COV2.S vaccination and SARS-CoV-2 variants. Across the study: Donor joined the COV1001 Ad26.COV2.S trial arm. Study findings and constraints: Vaccinees and placebo recipients showed similar non-spike TCR breadth.

This CDR3 has 16 amino acids. The V gene's germline CDR1 is SGHDN and CDR2 FVKESK. V was clipped by 1 base and J by 3 bases, with 13 bases between them. The treatment is: approximately 18 received Ad26.COV2.S at low or high dose, single or two shots; roughly 5 received placebo; per-sample allocation not given. Collection of the samples took place on day 63 after the first injection of vaccine or placebo. The rearrangement uses TRBV14 and TRBJ2-1; a weak D match, TRBD2 (6 bases). The clonotype originates from a person aged 18-60 years who received the Ad26.COV2.S COVID-19 vaccine or a placebo. The source was peripheral blood, collected in a trial of Ad26.COV2.S vaccine versus placebo. The CDR3 DNA sequence: TGTGCCAGCAGCCAAGCGGGCGGGGCCTACTACAATGAGCAGTTCTTC. Translated: CASSQAGGAYYNEQFF.